Below, 32 T cell receptor beta chains from the same sample are listed, as sequenced in a study of T cells after posttransplantation cyclophosphamide. This table comes from immunoSEQ multiplex PCR, and its TCRdb copy is limited to in-frame clones, with some not included. Among about 66,000 clones, 93% were seen once, and the ten largest hold under 3%. Sequenced sample: PBMCs. The receptors were gathered from a woman aged 30 to 39 in good health and a related stem cell transplant donor.

This sequence joins TRBV29-1 and TRBJ1-2; 7 bases map to TRBD1. This CDR3 has 16 amino acids. The V segment lost 3 bases and the J segment 4 bases; nucleotides outside the gene matches: 14. The germline CDR1 and CDR2 sequences are SQVTM and ANQGSEA. Written as DNA, the CDR3 is TGCAGCGTTGAGGAAAAAATACAGGGGTGGTTCTATGGCTACACCTTC. The encoded protein is CSVEEKIQGWFYGYTF.

The chain carries TRBV2 and TRBJ2-5; 9 positions agree with TRBD2. The CDR3 is 15 amino acids. Germline V gene data show CDR1 as SNHLY and CDR2 as FYNNEI. The trim removed 2 bases at V and 2 bases at J, leaving 3 bases unmatched. The CDR3 DNA is TGTGCCAGCAGTGAACCAGCGGGGGGACAAGAGACCCAGTACTTC. Protein sequence: CASSEPAGGQETQYF.

This clone was counted once. This chain joins TRBV29-1 and TRBJ1-1; D might be TRBD1 (6 bases). There are 11 residues in the CDR3. The germline V gene encodes CDR1 SQVTM and CDR2 ANQGSEA. V dropped 6 bases and J dropped 4 bases, with 9 bases sitting between them. The CDR3 DNA reads TGCAGCGTGCAGGGGTCCACTGAAGCTTTCTTT. This encodes CSVQGSTEAFF.

The V gene is TRBV29-1, the J gene TRBJ1-2; 10 bases agree with TRBD1. The CDR3 runs to 18 residues. Unmatched junction bases numbered 20, after V lost 6 bases and J lost 4 bases. Germline values: CDR1 SQVTM, CDR2 ANQGSEA. CDR3 DNA sequence: TGCAGCGTCGAATCTGAGGGACAGGGGAAGGGGGGTTCCTATGGCTACACCTTC. Its translation is CSVESEGQGKGGSYGYTF.

The chain recombines TRBV7-2 with TRBJ2-1; TRBD2 matches 16 bases. The CDR3 loop spans 14 amino acids. Trimming removed 7 bases from V and 9 bases from J; junction bases left unmatched: 3. Germline V gene data show CDR1 as SGHTA and CDR2 as FQGNSA. CDR3 in DNA: TGTGCCAGCACCGGGACTAGCGGGGGGGTTGAGCAGTTCTTC. It translates to CASTGTSGGVEQFF.

J is TRBJ2-3 and V is TRBV6-6; the D gene is possibly TRBD1 (6 bases). This CDR3 comprises 14 residues. From germline, CDR1 is MNHNY and CDR2 SVGAGI (reference sequence). V dropped 5 bases and J dropped 0 bases, with 9 bases sitting between them. CDR3 bases: TGTGCCAGCAGTCCTAGGGGGAGCACAGATACGCAGTATTTT. Amino acid sequence: CASSPRGSTDTQYF.

The rearrangement uses TRBV2 and TRBJ1-2; weak D call: TRBD1 (6 bases). This CDR3 is 16 amino acids long. V was cut by 3 bases and J by 4 bases, with 18 bases left in between. Per the germline V gene, CDR1 is SNHLY and CDR2 is FYNNEI. The DNA of the CDR3 is TGTGCCAGCAGTGATTTTACGGGGGGGCGTTTCTATGGCTACACCTTC. Protein sequence: CASSDFTGGRFYGYTF.

This chain links TRBV7-6 with TRBJ1-1, with TRBD1 as a possible D gene (5 bases). V dropped 4 bases and J dropped 11 bases, with 23 bases sitting between them. The CDR3 is made up of 15 amino acids. The germline V gene encodes CDR1 SGHVS and CDR2 FNYEAQ. The CDR3 DNA follows: TGTGCCAGCAGCTCCGAGCCAGGGCGTCCCCCCTCGGCTTTCTTT. This codes for CASSSEPGRPPSAFF.

The V and J genes are TRBV6-8 and TRBJ1-1; D is undetermined. Germline V CDR1 and CDR2: MNHGY, SAAAGT. CDR3 length equals 17 residues. V lost 0 bases to trimming and J lost 2 bases, with 16 bases between them. Written as DNA, the CDR3 is TGTGCCAGCAGTTACTCCTCACAACAGACCTTAAACACTGAAGCTTTCTTT. It specifies CASSYSSQQTLNTEAFF.

The rearrangement joins TRBV7-2 to TRBJ2-1; the match to TRBD2 covers 9 bases. The junction had 8 bases not matched to a gene; V was cut back by 1 base and J by 10 bases. Looked up from germline, CDR1 is SGHTA and CDR2 is FQGNSA. The CDR3 runs 15 residues. CDR3 in DNA: TGTGCCAGCAGCTTAGACCTACGGGCGGGGGGGGAGCAGTTCTTC. Protein sequence: CASSLDLRAGGEQFF.

The V gene is TRBV27, the J gene TRBJ2-7; 8 bases line up with TRBD1. The CDR3 consists of 16 residues. The trim removed 0 bases at V and 3 bases at J, leaving 7 bases unmatched. Germline V gives CDR1 MNHEY, CDR2 SMNVEV (reference sequence). CDR3 sequence (DNA): TGTGCCAGCAGTTTATCGGATGGACAGGGAGGCTACGAGCAGTACTTC. Translation gives CASSLSDGQGGYEQYF.

This chain joins TRBV19 and TRBJ2-5; D gene ambiguous. CDR1 is LNHDA, CDR2 SQIVND, per germline (reference sequence). Trimming cost V 5 bases and J 4 bases, with 5 bases left between them. This CDR3 region has 11 residues. DNA of the CDR3: TGTGCCAGTAGTCTTTCAGAGACCCAGTACTTC. Translation gives CASSLSETQYF.

The rearrangement uses TRBV6-6 and TRBJ1-6; D unclear. The CDR3 spans 15 residues. The V end lost 2 bases, the J end lost 1 base, and 6 bases lay between the germline ends. Per the germline V gene, CDR1 is MNHNY and CDR2 is SVGAGI (reference sequence). The CDR3 reads CASSYRESYNSPLHF. DNA of the CDR3: TGTGCCAGCAGTTACCGGGAATCCTATAATTCACCCCTCCACTTT.

Only one count was recorded for this clone. V is TRBV2 and J is TRBJ1-2, with TRBD1 as a possible D gene (5 bases). Germline lookup yields CDR1 SNHLY and CDR2 FYNNEI. The germline V and J ends were trimmed by 8 bases and 1 base, with 11 bases remaining between them. The CDR3 is made up of 13 amino acids. CDR3 sequence reads: CASAGAGNYGYTF. As DNA, the CDR3 is TGTGCCAGCGCTGGGGCCGGTAACTATGGCTACACCTTC.

This chain connects TRBV6-1 to TRBJ1-2, with D possibly matching TRBD1 (6 bases). The CDR3 loop spans 13 amino acids. CDR1 is MNHNS and CDR2 is SASEGT in the germline V gene. The V end was cut by 3 bases, the J end by 7 bases, with 12 bases between. The CDR3 nucleotides read TGTGCCAGCAGTGATGGGGGGCTTGGTGGCTACACCTTC. It yields the protein CASSDGGLGGYTF.

The chain uses TRBV14 and TRBJ1-1; D remains unclear. Germline CDR1 is SGHDN and CDR2 is FVKESK. V dropped 0 bases and J dropped 10 bases, with 12 bases sitting between them. The CDR3 spans 13 residues. CDR3 in amino acids: CASSQESGRRAFF. In nucleotides, the CDR3 is TGTGCCAGCAGCCAAGAATCGGGCCGGAGAGCTTTCTTT.

The chain links TRBV6-5 to TRBJ1-1; D is possibly TRBD1 (6 bases). The length of the CDR3 is 13 residues. The ends were cut back, 9 bases at V and 5 bases at J, with 16 bases in the middle. Germline loops: CDR1 MNHEY, CDR2 SVGAGI. The CDR3 DNA is TGTGCCAGTTCTAGGGGGGAAGGTACTGAAGCTTTCTTT. It codes for CASSRGEGTEAFF.

The chain couples TRBV5-6 to TRBJ2-1; no firm D call. V lost 5 bases and J lost 5, with 8 bases in between. CDR3 size: 12 residues. Per germline, CDR1 SGHDT and CDR2 YYEEEE. The CDR3 DNA reads as TGTGCCAGCAGTGTGCGGAACAATGAGCAGTTCTTC. Its translation: CASSVRNNEQFF.

The chain recombines TRBV7-2 with TRBJ1-5; D remains unclear. The CDR3 consists of 15 residues. The germline gives CDR1 SGHTA, CDR2 FQGNSA. V was pared by 2 bases and J by 7 bases, with 15 bases between. The CDR3 nucleotides read TGTGCCAGCAGCTTATCAGCGCAGGTTCGACAGCCCCAGCATTTT. This encodes CASSLSAQVRQPQHF.

Only one count was recorded for this clone. V usage is TRBV6-5 and J usage is TRBJ1-3, with no clear D. The CDR3 totals 15 residues. CDR1 and CDR2 from the germline V gene are MNHEY and SVGAGI. V was cut by 2 bases and J by 0 bases, with 8 bases left in between. The CDR3 region is CASSYRQFSGNTIYF. The CDR3 nucleotides read TGTGCCAGCAGTTACCGGCAGTTCTCTGGAAACACCATATATTTT.

In this sample, this clone is medium-sized. This chain joins TRBV6-4 and TRBJ2-6; a weak D match, TRBD2 (6 bases). The CDR3 runs 14 residues. Germline CDR1 and CDR2: MRHNA and SNTAGT. V lost 8 bases, J lost 2 bases, and 10 bases lay in between. The CDR3, as DNA: TGTGCCAGCCGACGGGAGCCTGGGGCCAACGTCCTGACTTTC. Amino acid sequence: CASRREPGANVLTF.

The chain recombines TRBV29-1 with TRBJ1-2; unclear D gene. Between the trimmed V and J ends, which lost 4 bases and 3 bases, there was a span of 18 bases. CDR1 is SQVTM, CDR2 ANQGSEA, per germline. The CDR3 contains 15 residues. CDR3 in DNA: TGCAGCGTTGGCCCGGTCCTAGCGGTAGACTATGGCTACACCTTC. This codes for CSVGPVLAVDYGYTF.

This chain joins TRBV28 and TRBJ2-1; 8 bases map to TRBD2. The germline V gene encodes CDR1 MDHEN and CDR2 SYDVKM. With 10 bases clipped from V and 5 bases from J, the junction kept 7 bases outside the gene matches. CDR3 length: 13 amino acids. CDR3 in amino acids: CATARGGDNEQFF. CDR3 bases: TGTGCCACGGCCCGGGGGGGGGACAATGAGCAGTTCTTC.

The rearrangement joins TRBV13 to TRBJ1-4, with D possibly matching TRBD1 (5 bases). CDR1 PRHDT and CDR2 FYEKMQ come from the germline V gene (reference sequence). The CDR3 has 16 residues. Trimming took 6 bases from V and 6 from J, leaving 20 bases between them. The CDR3 region has the DNA TGTGCCAGCAGTCAAAAAGCAGGGTCGGGTTATGAAAAACTGTTTTTT. Protein product: CASSQKAGSGYEKLFF. Based on the CDR3 plus reference TRBV13 and TRBJ1-4, the full variable domain is AAGVIQSPRHLIKEKRETATLKCYPIPRHDTVYWYQQGPGQDPQFLISFYEKMQSDKGSIPDRFSAQQFSDYHSELNMSSLELGDSALYFCASSQKAGSGYEKLFFGSGTQLSVL.

This chain joins TRBV7-2 and TRBJ2-5; D gene unclear. Germline lookup yields CDR1 SGHTA and CDR2 FQGNSA. Between the trimmed V and J ends, which lost 1 base and 5 bases, there was a span of 11 bases. The CDR3 has 14 amino acids. The CDR3 reads CASSLGYPLETQYF. DNA of the CDR3: TGTGCCAGCAGCTTAGGGTATCCCCTGGAGACCCAGTACTTC.

CDR3 coding DNA: TGTGCCAGCAGCTTAGACTATTTCGGGACAGGGGTCACAGATACGCAGTATTTT. Encoded protein: CASSLDYFGTGVTDTQYF. The genes are TRBV7-9 and TRBJ2-3, with 10 positions matching TRBD1. Germline CDR1 SEHNR, CDR2 FQNEAQ (reference sequence). V lost 1 base and J lost 2; bases outside the gene matches: 9. The CDR3 has 18 residues. Full variable domain (outside the CDR3, taken from reference TRBV7-9 and TRBJ2-3): DTGVSQNPRHKITKRGQNVTFRCDPISEHNRLYWYRQTLGQGPEFLTYFQNEAQLEKSRLLSDRFSAERPKGSFSTLEIQRTEQGDSAMYLCASSLDYFGTGVTDTQYFGPGTRLTVL.

The V and J genes are TRBV19 and TRBJ2-2; a weak D match, TRBD2 (5 bases). The length of the CDR3 is 13 residues. Germline CDR1 LNHDA, CDR2 SQIVND (reference sequence). Trimming took off 2 bases at V and 8 bases at J, with 9 bases between the two ends. CDR3 DNA: TGTGCCAGTAGTATATACAGCGGAGGGGAGCTGTTTTTT. Translation gives CASSIYSGGELFF.

This chain joins TRBV28 and TRBJ2-7; 9 bases are a match to TRBD2. Germline V CDR1 and CDR2: MDHEN, SYDVKM. J lost 6 bases, V lost 6 bases, and 9 bases had no gene match. The CDR3 totals 14 residues. The CDR3 bases are TGTGCCAGCAGAAGGAGCGGGGGGTCAGGCGAGCAGTACTTC. Translating gives CASRRSGGSGEQYF.

The rearrangement joins TRBV5-1 to TRBJ2-7; D remains unclear. Germline assignment: CDR1 SGHRS and CDR2 YFSETQ. V was clipped by 4 bases and J by 7 bases, with 12 bases between them. The CDR3 totals 12 residues. The DNA for the CDR3 is TGCGCCAGCAGCCAACCCATGGGGGAGCAGTACTTC. This encodes CASSQPMGEQYF.

This clone has just one count. J is TRBJ2-2 and V is TRBV7-3; TRBD2 matches at 8 bases. Germline V CDR1 and CDR2: SGHTA, FQGTGA. This CDR3 has 16 amino acids. Losses at the gene ends were 3 bases for V and 2 bases for J; bases not matched to a gene: 5. The CDR3 DNA follows: TGTGCCAGCAGCTTGGCGGGGGGACAAAACACCGGGGAGCTGTTTTTT. Its translation: CASSLAGGQNTGELFF.

This clone showed up just once. The chain couples TRBV6-5 to TRBJ1-1, with D perhaps TRBD1 (6 bases). V lost 5 bases to trimming and J lost 8 bases, with 12 bases between them. Germline CDR1 MNHEY, CDR2 SVGAGI. The CDR3 runs to 12 residues. Written as DNA, the CDR3 is TGTGCCAGCAGTACAGGGCTCTCAGAAGCTTTCTTT. It yields the protein CASSTGLSEAFF.

The chain carries TRBV5-1 and TRBJ1-1; D unclear. From germline, CDR1 is SGHRS and CDR2 YFSETQ. The CDR3 runs to 15 residues. Deletions cut 5 bases from V and 0 bases from J, with 14 bases between. This CDR3 reads CASREQFNLNTEAFF. The CDR3 DNA follows: TGCGCCAGCAGAGAACAGTTTAACCTGAACACTGAAGCTTTCTTT.